This T cell receptor beta chain was sequenced during a study of blood T cell repertoires in COVID-19 (dated by TCRdb to about 2020). About the full investigation: Collaborator samples came from the United States, Italy and Spain and covered acute and convalescent phases of COVID-19. The repertoires were made available in a free public database intended to serve as a resource for research on the immune response to SARS-CoV-2. The material from the prospective study consisted of cDNA or gDNA derived from T cells, B-cell-depleted T cells, or PBMCs. The dataset comprised deeply sampled blood TCRbeta repertoires from subjects exposed to, actively infected with, or recovered from COVID-19. The sample metadata nearly always contained a de-identified subject ID, COVID-19 status, age in years and sex. HLA class I and class II types, where available, came from metadata supplied by the sample provider rather than from assay-based typing. The samples were drawn from the first 160 participants of the ongoing ImmuneRACE study and from about 1,200 subjects provided by 6 global collaborators.

Overall results and qualifications from the work: The amount of clinical and demographic metadata varied by source and participant and was provided uncurated.

The immunoSEQ Assay, a bias-controlled multiplex PCR, was used to amplify TCRbeta CDR3 regions from genomic DNA. As for how the authors treated the data: Within the assay, amplification of reference gene primers was used to estimate how many nucleated cells each sample contained. To quantify the absolute abundance of each unique TCRbeta CDR3 rearrangement, sequence reads were collapsed and filtered. For each sample, productive Simpson clonality was calculated as the square root of Simpson's diversity index across productive rearrangements. TCRdb limited this immuneACCESS table to in-frame rearrangements with V and J called. A share of clones is missing; checked studies link under half to unresolved V genes, and the rest is unexplained. V, J and clone size were drawn from that table, and D and trimming were deduced from the DNA. The sample includes around 150,000 clones, with about 85% observed a single time. The ten largest clones add up to less than 3.5% of the sample.

Trimming removed 3 bases from V and 7 bases from J; the gene matches leave 9 bases unexplained. The CDR3, cysteine through phenylalanine, is 16 amino acids long. This entry keeps only the CDR3 DNA: 48 bases, framed from base 1. CDR1 and CDR2, looked up from the germline V gene, are KGHSH and LQKENI. Details on this clone: What this receptor recognizes is not known. No much larger clone exists at a distance of one base, and base qualities are not known.

The collaborating institutions used their own protocols to collect whole blood in K2EDTA tubes. Collaborator samples were shipped for TCRbeta analysis as frozen whole blood, isolated PBMCs, or DNA extracted from either sample type. This clonotype was obtained from a human donor with acute or convalescent COVID-19. The donor label of this sample is uncertain. The specimen sequenced was peripheral blood. The chain uses TRBV18 and TRBJ2-7; the central 13 bases match TRBD2. The DNA sequence is as follows: TGTGCCAGCTCACCTCCCACTAGCGGGGGGGCCACAGAGCAGTACTTC. This encodes CASSPPTSGGATEQYF. This CDR3, with the reference TRBV18 and TRBJ2-7 proteins standing in past its ends, gives the full variable domain NAGVMQNPRHLVRRRGQEARLRCSPMKGHSHVYWYRQLPEEGLKFMVYLQKENIIDESGMPKERFSAEFPKEGPSILRIQQVVRGDSAAYFCASSPPTSGGATEQYFGPGTRLTVT.